This TCR beta chain was sequenced for a study of blood T cell repertoires in COVID-19. Clones were sequenced by immunoSEQ multiplex PCR, and TCRdb holds only the in-frame ones, with some missing. The table lists 53,000 or so clones, about 80% of them singletons. Germline V gene sequence: CDR1 LNHDA, CDR2 SQIVND (reference sequence). Trimming pared 6 bases from V and 2 bases from J, leaving 10 bases between. The length of the CDR3 is 13 residues. This clone appeared a few times. Sequencing was performed on peripheral blood. The gene calls are TRBV19 and TRBJ1-2; D is perhaps TRBD1 (6 bases). This TCR was recovered from a middle-aged man with active or convalescent COVID-19. In DNA, the CDR3 is TGTGCCAGTAGCTCCAGGGGAAACTATGGCTACACCTTC. As protein: CASSSRGNYGYTF.